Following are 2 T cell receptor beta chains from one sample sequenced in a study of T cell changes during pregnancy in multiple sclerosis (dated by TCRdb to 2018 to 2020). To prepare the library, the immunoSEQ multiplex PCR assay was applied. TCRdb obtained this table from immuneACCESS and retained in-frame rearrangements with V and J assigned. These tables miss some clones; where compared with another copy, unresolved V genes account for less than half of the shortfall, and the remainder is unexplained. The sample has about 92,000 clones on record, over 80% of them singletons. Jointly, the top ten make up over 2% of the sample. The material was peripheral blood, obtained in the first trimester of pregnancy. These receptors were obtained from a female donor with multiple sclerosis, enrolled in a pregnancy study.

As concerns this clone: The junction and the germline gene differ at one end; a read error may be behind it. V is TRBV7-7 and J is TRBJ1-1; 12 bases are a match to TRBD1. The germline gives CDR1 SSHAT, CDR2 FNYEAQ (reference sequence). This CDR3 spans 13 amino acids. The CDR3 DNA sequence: TGTGCTAGCAGCTCCGGGACAGGGGGCGCGGCTTTCTTT. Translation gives CASSSGTGGAAFF.

The CDR3 region is CACSGTGGPSEWQYF. CDR3 DNA: TGTGCTTGCAGTGGGACGGGAGGGCCCAGCGAGTGGCAGTACTTC. The chain uses TRBV27 and TRBJ2-7, with 8 bases matching TRBD2. The CDR3 length is 15 residues. Per the germline V gene, CDR1 is MNHEY and CDR2 is SMNVEV (reference sequence).